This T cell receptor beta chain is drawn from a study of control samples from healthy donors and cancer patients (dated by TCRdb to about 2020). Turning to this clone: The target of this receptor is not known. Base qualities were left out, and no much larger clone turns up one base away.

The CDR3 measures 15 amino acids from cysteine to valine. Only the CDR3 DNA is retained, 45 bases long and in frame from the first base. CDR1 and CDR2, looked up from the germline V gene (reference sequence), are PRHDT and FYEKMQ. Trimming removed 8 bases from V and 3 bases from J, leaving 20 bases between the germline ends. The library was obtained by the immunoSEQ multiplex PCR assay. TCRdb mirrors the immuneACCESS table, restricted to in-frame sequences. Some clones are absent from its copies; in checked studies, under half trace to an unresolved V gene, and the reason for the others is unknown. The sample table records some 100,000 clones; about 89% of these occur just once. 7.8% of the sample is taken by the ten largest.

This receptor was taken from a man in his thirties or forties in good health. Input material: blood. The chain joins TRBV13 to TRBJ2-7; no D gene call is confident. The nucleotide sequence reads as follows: TGTGCCAGCCCCTGGGAACAGCCCAGGAACTACGAGCAGTACGTC. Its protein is CASPWEQPRNYEQYV.